This T cell receptor (beta chain) was captured by sequencing in a study of T cell responses to AZD1222 COVID-19 vaccine. Whole-study context: Pooling of second doses given at about 4 or about 12 weeks was done.

Overall study results and limits: Two AZD1222 doses significantly raised spike-specific TCR breadth and depth over controls. Vaccine-associated CD4 TCRs ranged over spike, dominating at 160-218 and 743-854. Of the AZD1222 recipients, only 5 or 6 were seropositive at baseline.

As concerns this clone: No antigen is known for it.

Here immunoSEQ multiplex PCR was the method, and the copy in TCRdb shows in-frame clones only, minus some. The sample includes approximately 100,000 clones, 90% of them seen just once. The input for sequencing was peripheral blood, taken on day 0 of AZD1222 vaccination. The receptor's source is an adult in good health.

As DNA, the CDR3 is TGTGCCAGCAGTTCAACAGGGGGCTTTACTGAAGCTTTCTTT. The encoded protein is CASSSTGGFTEAFF. J is TRBJ1-1 and V is TRBV28; TRBD1 matches at 9 bases. The CDR3 is made up of 14 amino acids. After removal of 4 bases from V and 5 bases from J, the junction contained 5 bases not matched to a gene. Germline CDR1 MDHEN, CDR2 SYDVKM.